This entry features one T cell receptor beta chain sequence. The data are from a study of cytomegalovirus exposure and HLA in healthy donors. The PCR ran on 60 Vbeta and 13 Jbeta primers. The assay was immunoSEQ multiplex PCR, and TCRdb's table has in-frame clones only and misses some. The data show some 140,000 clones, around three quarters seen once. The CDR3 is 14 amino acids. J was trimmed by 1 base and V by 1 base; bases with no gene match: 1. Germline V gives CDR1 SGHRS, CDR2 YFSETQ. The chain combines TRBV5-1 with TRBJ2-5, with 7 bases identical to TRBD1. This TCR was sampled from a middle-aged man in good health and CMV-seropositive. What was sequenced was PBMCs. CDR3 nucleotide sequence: TGCGCCAGCAGCTTGACAGGGGCCCAAGAGACCCAGTACTTC. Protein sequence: CASSLTGAQETQYF. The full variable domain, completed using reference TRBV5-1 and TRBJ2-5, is KAGVTQTPRYLIKTRGQQVTLSCSPISGHRSVSWYQQTPGQGLQFLFEYFSETQRNKGNFPGRFSGRQFSNSRSEMNVSTLELGDSALYLCASSLTGAQETQYFGPGTRLLVL.